This T cell receptor beta chain was identified during a study of blood T cell repertoires in COVID-19. Study-level background: Nucleic acid was either cDNA or gDNA, and it came from T cells, B-cell-depleted T cells, or PBMCs.

There are 13 residues in the CDR3. V shed 4 bases and J shed 2 bases, with 8 bases lying between them. Germline V gives CDR1 SNHLY, CDR2 FYNNEI. TCRdb's copy holds only in-frame clones and misses some; the assay was immunoSEQ multiplex PCR. Among 250,000 to 350,000 clones listed, roughly 89% were seen once. The chain has TRBV2 and TRBJ2-5; weak D call: TRBD1 (6 bases). The sequencing sample was made of PBMCs or T cells enriched from blood (not recorded which). This clonotype was sampled from a woman younger than 35 with acute COVID-19. This CDR3 reads CASSGQGQETQYF. The CDR3 nucleotides read TGTGCCAGCAGTGGGCAGGGGCAAGAGACCCAGTACTTC.